Each of the 23 T cell receptor beta chains below was sequenced from the same sample in a study of T cells after yellow fever vaccination (dated by TCRdb to about 2019). The treatment or condition label, as the study defines it: live attenuated yellow fever vaccine strain. Libraries were prepared through 5' RACE. Reads for this sample came from an Illumina NovaSeq 6000. Starting from the raw public reads, TCRdb applied fastp trimming at Q25, assembled clones with MiXCR and retained in-frame beta chains. Each entry is one CDR3 protein sequence, shown with its most common DNA and genes. Recorded for this sample are a few hundred thousand distinct CDR3 sequences; 4% of them occurred a single time. The ten largest account for approximately 24% of the sample. The starting material was PBMCs, obtained 5 days after the yellow fever booster vaccination. The source of these receptors is a man younger than 35 who received the YFV17D yellow fever vaccine.

This clonotype was seen many times. This chain joins TRBV4-3 and TRBJ1-1; D remains ambiguous. Germline CDR1 and CDR2: LGHNA and YSLEER. Trimming left V 1 base short and J 0 bases short, with 6 bases between. The CDR3 has 14 residues. The CDR3 protein is CASSQGGMNTEAFF. The CDR3 region has the DNA TGCGCCAGCAGCCAAGGGGGAATGAACACTGAAGCTTTCTTT.

The chain is built from TRBV4-2 and TRBJ2-3; TRBD2 matches at 10 bases. The CDR3 is 20 residues long. The trim removed 2 bases at V and 2 bases at J, leaving 16 bases unmatched. Germline CDR1 reads LGHNA; CDR2 reads YNFKEQ. Here the CDR3 reads CASSQSWVAGGSRSTDTQYF. Written as DNA, the CDR3 is TGTGCCAGCAGCCAATCGTGGGTAGCGGGGGGATCAAGGTCCACAGATACGCAGTATTTT.

There are a few counts of this clonotype. The chain uses TRBV2 and TRBJ2-7; D not resolved. The CDR3 is made up of 11 amino acids. Germline V gene lookup returns CDR1 SNHLY and CDR2 FYNNEI. V was clipped by 7 bases and J by 4 bases, with 8 bases between them. CDR3 bases: TGTGCCAGCACCGAAAAGTACGAGCAGTACGTC. Its translation is CASTEKYEQYV.

This sequence joins TRBV19 and TRBJ1-2; D might be TRBD1 (6 bases). CDR1 and CDR2 from the germline V gene are LNHDA and SQIVND (reference sequence). Trimming removed 7 bases at V and 0 bases at J, with 15 bases between. The CDR3 extends over 15 amino acids. The CDR3 DNA reads as TGTGCCAGTACCCTGACAGGCTCCGCTAACTATGGCTACACCTTC. Amino acid sequence: CASTLTGSANYGYTF. The variable domain in full, with the rest retrieved from reference TRBV19 and TRBJ1-2, is DGGITQSPKYLFRKEGQNVTLSCEQNLNHDAMYWYRQDPGQGLRLIYYSQIVNDFQKGDIAEGYSVSREKKESFPLTVTSAQKNPTAFYLCASTLTGSANYGYTFGSGTRLTVV.

CDR3 residues: CSARGWEGMNTEAFF. The DNA of the CDR3 is TGCAGTGCAAGGGGGTGGGAGGGGATGAACACTGAAGCTTTCTTT. The J gene is TRBJ1-1, the V gene TRBV20-1, with TRBD1 as a possible D gene (6 bases). This CDR3 contains 15 residues. The ends were cut back, 6 bases at V and 0 bases at J, with 17 bases in the middle. Germline V gene data show CDR1 as DFQATT and CDR2 as SNEGSKA (reference sequence).

This chain connects TRBV7-8 to TRBJ2-1; unclear D gene. Germline V gene data show CDR1 as SGHVS and CDR2 as FQNEAQ. V gave up 5 bases and J gave up 0 bases, with 8 bases separating them. The CDR3 is 14 residues long. CDR3 in DNA: TGTGCCAGCAGCACTTCTAGCTCCTACAATGAGCAGTTCTTC. Its translation: CASSTSSSYNEQFF.

This clonotype was recorded at least ten times. One end of the junction is discordant with germline, which a read error may explain. The genes are TRBV3-1 and TRBJ2-1, with TRBD2 matching 12 bases. CDR1 is LGHDT and CDR2 is YNNKEL in the germline V gene (reference sequence). The CDR3 totals 12 residues. As DNA, the CDR3 is TGTGCCAGCAGCCAGACTAGCGGGGGCGATATCTTC. Translating it yields CASSQTSGGDIF.

The table lists this clonotype with a few counts. The J gene is TRBJ1-3, the V gene TRBV5-1, with D possibly TRBD1 on 5 matching bases. CDR3 length: 15 amino acids. Trimming took 3 bases from V and 4 from J, leaving 14 bases between them. The germline CDR1 and CDR2 sequences are SGHRS and YFSETQ. The CDR3 coding sequence is TGCGCCAGCAGCTGGGATTCGGGGCAGGGAAACACCATATATTTT. It yields the protein CASSWDSGQGNTIYF.

Here the CDR3 reads CASSQDLGHGGTGELFF. CDR3 nucleotides: TGTGCCAGCAGCCAAGATCTAGGGCACGGGGGCACCGGGGAGCTGTTTTTT. The chain carries TRBV4-2 and TRBJ2-2; D may be TRBD2 (6 bases). CDR3 length: 17 residues. V was clipped by 0 bases and J by 4 bases, with 15 bases between them. Germline V gene data show CDR1 as LGHNA and CDR2 as YNFKEQ.

This rearrangement joins TRBV12-3 or TRBV12-4 to TRBJ1-4; perhaps TRBD1 as D (6 bases). This CDR3 is built from 14 residues. The V and J ends lost 6 bases and 7 bases respectively, with 15 bases between them. The DNA of the CDR3 is TGTGCCAGCAGCAAGGGGGGGGAGAGTGAAAAACTGTTTTTT. Translation: CASSKGGESEKLFF.

In its sample, this clonotype was seen many times. The genes are TRBV10-3 and TRBJ1-4; D is unresolved. Trimming took off 2 bases at V and 0 bases at J, with 19 bases between the two ends. There are 19 residues in the CDR3. Germline V gives CDR1 ENHRY, CDR2 SYGVKD. The CDR3 DNA sequence: TGTGCCATCAGTGAGAATCCGGGAGTTATAGGTGCAACTAATGAAAAACTGTTTTTT. Its protein product is CAISENPGVIGATNEKLFF.

This clonotype was counted only a few times. CDR3 DNA: TGTGCCAGCAGTTTAGGGCAGGGAAGGGAATATGGCTACACCTTC. It yields the protein CASSLGQGREYGYTF. The chain links TRBV27 to TRBJ1-2, with a possible D match to TRBD1 (5 bases). The CDR3 has 15 residues. CDR1 and CDR2 from the germline V gene are MNHEY and SMNVEV (reference sequence). Trimming cost V 2 bases and J 5 bases, with 15 bases left between them.

The rearrangement links TRBV5-1 to TRBJ2-3; TRBD2 matches 8 bases. V gave up 0 bases and J gave up 5 bases; unmatched junction bases: 5. The germline CDR1 and CDR2 sequences are SGHRS and YFSETQ. This CDR3 contains 15 residues. This CDR3 is CASSLVVAGRDTQYF. The DNA for the CDR3 is TGCGCCAGCAGCTTGGTCGTAGCGGGGAGAGATACGCAGTATTTT.

The gene calls are TRBV4-1 and TRBJ2-3; a weak D match, TRBD1 (7 bases). Deletions cut 5 bases from V and 14 bases from J, with 17 bases between. The CDR3 contains 12 residues. Per germline, CDR1 MGHRA and CDR2 YSYEKL. The CDR3 DNA reads TGCGCCAGCAGCTTAGACAGGGAGGTACGGTATTTT. Its translation is CASSLDREVRYF.

J is TRBJ1-1 and V is TRBV19; TRBD1 agrees at 7 bases. The V segment lost 9 bases and the J segment 2 bases; nucleotides outside the gene matches: 6. Germline CDR1 is LNHDA and CDR2 is SQIVND (reference sequence). The CDR3 is 13 residues long. CDR3 DNA sequence: TGTGCCAGCCAGGGACAGCACAACACTGAAGCTTTCTTT. This codes for CASQGQHNTEAFF.

This clonotype has a count of ten or more. This rearrangement joins TRBV7-9 to TRBJ2-3, with D hard to call. CDR3 length equals 16 residues. Looked up from germline, CDR1 is SEHNR and CDR2 is FQNEAQ (reference sequence). V lost 1 base, J lost 1 base, and 12 bases lay in between. CDR3 sequence: CASSLGVRKRTDTQYF. The CDR3 DNA reads TGTGCCAGCAGCTTAGGAGTAAGGAAACGCACAGATACGCAGTATTTT.

This clonotype has ten or more counts. The chain carries TRBV7-2 and TRBJ1-2; possible D gene TRBD1, 5 bases. The CDR3 consists of 12 residues. Germline CDR1 reads SGHTA; CDR2 reads FQGNSA. Trimming removed 6 bases at V and 4 bases at J, with 9 bases between. CDR3 loop: CASSRQIYGYTF. The CDR3 nucleotides are TGTGCCAGCAGTAGACAGATCTATGGCTACACCTTC.

The chain has TRBV4-1 and TRBJ2-7; 8 bases align to TRBD1. The CDR3 covers 15 residues. Trimming took 2 bases from V and 2 from J; bases not matched to a gene: 5. The germline gives CDR1 MGHRA, CDR2 YSYEKL. Written as DNA, the CDR3 is TGCGCCAGCAGCCAACGGACAGGGACGCCCTACGAGCAGTACTTC. Translated: CASSQRTGTPYEQYF.

This clonotype occurred many times. The V gene is TRBV6-5, the J gene TRBJ1-2; D is unclear. The V end was cut by 0 bases, the J end by 2 bases, with 7 bases between. The V gene's germline CDR1 is MNHEY and CDR2 SVGAGI. CDR3 length: 14 residues. The CDR3 reads CASSYSRANYGYTF. CDR3 DNA: TGTGCCAGCAGTTACTCGAGGGCCAACTATGGCTACACCTTC.

The chain joins TRBV5-4 to TRBJ1-2; weak D call: TRBD1 (6 bases). CDR1 and CDR2 (germline): SGHNT, YYREEE (reference sequence). V lost 4 bases, J lost 8 bases, and 18 bases lay in between. The CDR3 extends over 14 amino acids. The CDR3 nucleotides read TGTGCCAGCAGCCCAAGACAGGTCGTCTGGGGCTACACCTTC. Protein product: CASSPRQVVWGYTF.

The V and J genes are TRBV4-3 and TRBJ2-1; the D is unclear. Between the trimmed V and J ends, which lost 1 base and 9 bases, there was a span of 10 bases. In germline, CDR1 is LGHNA, CDR2 YSLEER. The CDR3 has 13 residues. The CDR3 DNA follows: TGCGCCAGCAGCCAAGGGACCTTTGGTGAGCAGTTCTTC. It encodes CASSQGTFGEQFF.

A few counts support this clonotype. The gene calls are TRBV6-2 or TRBV6-3 and TRBJ1-1; D remains ambiguous. The V and J ends lost 2 bases and 6 bases respectively, with 16 bases between them. Germline V gene data show CDR1 as MNHEY and CDR2 as SVGEGT. The CDR3 runs to 15 residues. CDR3 bases: TGTGCCAGCAGTTACCCCTCGTGGCAAGGCGCTGAAGCTTTCTTT. Its protein product is CASSYPSWQGAEAFF.

This clonotype was seen many times. J is TRBJ1-5 and V is TRBV12-3 or TRBV12-4; no definite D call. The CDR3 runs to 16 residues. Trimming pared 1 base from V and 4 bases from J, leaving 14 bases between. The CDR3 is CASSLGGRGLNQPQHF. In DNA form, the CDR3 reads TGTGCCAGCAGTTTAGGTGGTCGGGGATTGAATCAGCCCCAGCATTTT.